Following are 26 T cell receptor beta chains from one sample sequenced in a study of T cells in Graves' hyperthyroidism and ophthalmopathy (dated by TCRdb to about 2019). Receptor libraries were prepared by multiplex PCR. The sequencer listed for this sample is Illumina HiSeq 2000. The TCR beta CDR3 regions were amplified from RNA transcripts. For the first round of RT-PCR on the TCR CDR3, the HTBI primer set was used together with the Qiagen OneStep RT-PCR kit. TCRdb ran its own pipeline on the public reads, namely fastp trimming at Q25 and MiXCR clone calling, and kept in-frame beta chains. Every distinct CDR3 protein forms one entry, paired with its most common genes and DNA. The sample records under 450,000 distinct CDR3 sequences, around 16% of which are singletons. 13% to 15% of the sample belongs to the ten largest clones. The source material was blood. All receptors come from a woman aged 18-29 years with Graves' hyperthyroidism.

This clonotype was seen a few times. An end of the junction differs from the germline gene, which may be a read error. The CDR3 bases are TGCAGTGCCAGAGCACTCATCCCCGGGACAGGAGTGAATCAGCCCCAGCATTTT. Translating gives CSARALIPGTGVNQPQHF. The rearrangement joins TRBV20-1 to TRBJ1-5, with 8 bases fitting TRBD1. Germline CDR1 is DFQATT and CDR2 is SNEGSKA (reference sequence). The CDR3 runs 18 residues.

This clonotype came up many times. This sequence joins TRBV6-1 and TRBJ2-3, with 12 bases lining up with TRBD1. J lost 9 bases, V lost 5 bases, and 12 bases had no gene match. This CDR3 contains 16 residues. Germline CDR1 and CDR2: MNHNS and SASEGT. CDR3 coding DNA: TGTGCCAGCAGTTCGGGACAGGGGGCGGTAGTAGAAACGCAGTATTTT. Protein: CASSSGQGAVVETQYF.

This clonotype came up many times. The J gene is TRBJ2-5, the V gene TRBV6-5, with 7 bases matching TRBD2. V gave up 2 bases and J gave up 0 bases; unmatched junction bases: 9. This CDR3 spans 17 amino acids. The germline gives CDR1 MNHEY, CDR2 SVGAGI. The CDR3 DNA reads TGTGCCAGCAGTTACGGGCTAGCGGACCCTAACCAAGAGACCCAGTACTTC. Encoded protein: CASSYGLADPNQETQYF.

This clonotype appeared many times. CDR3 amino acids: CSASRLAGEYSYEQYF. CDR3 nucleotide sequence: TGCAGTGCTAGCAGACTAGCGGGAGAGTACTCCTACGAGCAGTACTTC. The chain recombines TRBV20-1 with TRBJ2-7; 12 positions match TRBD2. This CDR3 is 16 amino acids long. Per germline, CDR1 DFQATT and CDR2 SNEGSKA (reference sequence). Germline trimming cut 3 bases from V and 0 bases from J; bases unmatched to any gene: 6.

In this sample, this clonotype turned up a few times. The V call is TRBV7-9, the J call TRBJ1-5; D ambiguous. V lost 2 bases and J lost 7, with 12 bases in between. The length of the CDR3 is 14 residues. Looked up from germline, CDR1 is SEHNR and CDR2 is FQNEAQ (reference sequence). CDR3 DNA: TGTGCCAGCAGCTTAACTGGTGGAAGGCAGCCCCAGCATTTT. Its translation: CASSLTGGRQPQHF.

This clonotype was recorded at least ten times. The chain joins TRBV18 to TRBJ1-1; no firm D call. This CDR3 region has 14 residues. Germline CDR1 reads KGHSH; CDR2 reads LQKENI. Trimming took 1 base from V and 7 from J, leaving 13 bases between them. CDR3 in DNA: TGTGCCAGCTCACCACTTGACCAGGTAGTTGAAGCTTTCTTT. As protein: CASSPLDQVVEAFF. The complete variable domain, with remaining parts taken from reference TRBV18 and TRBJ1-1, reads NAGVMQNPRHLVRRRGQEARLRCSPMKGHSHVYWYRQLPEEGLKFMVYLQKENIIDESGMPKERFSAEFPKEGPSILRIQQVVRGDSAAYFCASSPLDQVVEAFFGQGTRLTVV.

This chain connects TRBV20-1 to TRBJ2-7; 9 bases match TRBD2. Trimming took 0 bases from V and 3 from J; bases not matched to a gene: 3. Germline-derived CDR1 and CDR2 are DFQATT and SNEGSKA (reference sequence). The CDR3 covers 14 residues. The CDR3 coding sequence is TGCAGTGCTAGAGACCGCGGGGGGGACTACGAGCAGTACTTC. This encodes CSARDRGGDYEQYF.

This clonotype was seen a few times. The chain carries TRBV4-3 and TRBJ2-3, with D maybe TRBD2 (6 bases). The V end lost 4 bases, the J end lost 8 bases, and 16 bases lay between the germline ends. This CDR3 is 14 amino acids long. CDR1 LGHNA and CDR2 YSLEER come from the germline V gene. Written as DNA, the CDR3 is TGCGCCAGCAGCCCAAATGAATTGGGAGGTACGCAGTATTTT. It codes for CASSPNELGGTQYF.

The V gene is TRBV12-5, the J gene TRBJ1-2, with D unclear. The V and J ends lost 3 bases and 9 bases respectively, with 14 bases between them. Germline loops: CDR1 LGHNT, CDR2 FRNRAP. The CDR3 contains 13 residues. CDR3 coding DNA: TGTGCTAGTGGTTTAGGGCCCTCCAATTGCTACACCTTC. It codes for CASGLGPSNCYTF.

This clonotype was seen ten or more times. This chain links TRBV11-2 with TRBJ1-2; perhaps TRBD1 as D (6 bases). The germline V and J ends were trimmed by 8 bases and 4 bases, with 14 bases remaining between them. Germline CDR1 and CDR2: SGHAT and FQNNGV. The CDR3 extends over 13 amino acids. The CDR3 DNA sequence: TGTGCCAGCGGACCAGGGGAGGGCTATGGCTACACCTTC. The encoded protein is CASGPGEGYGYTF.

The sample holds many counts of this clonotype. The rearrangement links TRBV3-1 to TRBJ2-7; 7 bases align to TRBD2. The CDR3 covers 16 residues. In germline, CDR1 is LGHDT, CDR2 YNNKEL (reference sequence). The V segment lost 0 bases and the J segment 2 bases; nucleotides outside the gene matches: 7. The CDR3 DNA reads TGTGCCAGCAGCCAAGATTCCGGGAGGCCCCCCTACGAGCAGTACTTC. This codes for CASSQDSGRPPYEQYF.

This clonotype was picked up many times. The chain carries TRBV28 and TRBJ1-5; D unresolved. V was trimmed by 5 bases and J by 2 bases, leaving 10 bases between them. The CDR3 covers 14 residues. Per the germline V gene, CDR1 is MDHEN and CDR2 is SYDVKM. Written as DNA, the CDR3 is TGTGCCAGCAGTCCTGAAGCGCGCAATCAGCCCCAGCATTTT. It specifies CASSPEARNQPQHF. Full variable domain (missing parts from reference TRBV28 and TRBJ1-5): DVKVTQSSRYLVKRTGEKVFLECVQDMDHENMFWYRQDPGLGLRLIYFSYDVKMKEKGDIPEGYSVSREKKERFSLILESASTNQTSMYLCASSPEARNQPQHFGDGTRLSIL.

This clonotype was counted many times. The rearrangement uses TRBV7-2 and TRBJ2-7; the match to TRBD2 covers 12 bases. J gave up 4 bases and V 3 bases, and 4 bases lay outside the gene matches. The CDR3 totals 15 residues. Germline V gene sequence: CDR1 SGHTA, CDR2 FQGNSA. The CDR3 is CASSFASGGAYEQYF. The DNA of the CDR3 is TGTGCCAGCAGCTTCGCTAGCGGGGGGGCGTACGAGCAGTACTTC.

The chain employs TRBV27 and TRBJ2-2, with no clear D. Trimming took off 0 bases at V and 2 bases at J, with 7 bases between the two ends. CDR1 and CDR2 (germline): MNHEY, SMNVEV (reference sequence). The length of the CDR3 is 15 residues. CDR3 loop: CASSLSRSNTGELFF. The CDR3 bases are TGTGCCAGCAGTTTATCCAGGTCAAACACCGGGGAGCTGTTTTTT.

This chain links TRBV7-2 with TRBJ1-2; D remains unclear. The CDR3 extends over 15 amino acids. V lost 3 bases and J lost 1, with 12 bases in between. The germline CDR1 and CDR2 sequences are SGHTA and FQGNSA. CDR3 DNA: TGTGCCAGCAGCTTTGGACCCAACCTTAACTATGGCTACACCTTC. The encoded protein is CASSFGPNLNYGYTF.

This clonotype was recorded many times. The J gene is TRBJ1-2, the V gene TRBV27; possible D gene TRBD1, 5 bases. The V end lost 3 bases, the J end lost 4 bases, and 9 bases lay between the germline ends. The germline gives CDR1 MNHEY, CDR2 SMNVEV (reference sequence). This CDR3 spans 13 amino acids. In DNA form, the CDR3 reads TGTGCCAGCAGTTTGGGACGGGCCTATGGCTACACCTTC. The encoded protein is CASSLGRAYGYTF.

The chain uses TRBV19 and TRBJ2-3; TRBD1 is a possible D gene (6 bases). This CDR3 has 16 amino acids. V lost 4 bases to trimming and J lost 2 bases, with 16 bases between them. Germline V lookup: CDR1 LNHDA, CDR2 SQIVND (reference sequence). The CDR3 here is CASSKGSGASTDTQYF. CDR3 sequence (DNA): TGTGCCAGTAGTAAGGGCTCAGGGGCCTCCACAGATACGCAGTATTTT.

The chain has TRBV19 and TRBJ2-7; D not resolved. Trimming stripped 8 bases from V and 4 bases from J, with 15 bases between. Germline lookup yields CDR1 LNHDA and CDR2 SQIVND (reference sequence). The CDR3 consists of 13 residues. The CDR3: CASSHGAVYEQYF. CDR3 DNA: TGTGCCAGTTCCCATGGTGCGGTTTACGAGCAGTACTTC.

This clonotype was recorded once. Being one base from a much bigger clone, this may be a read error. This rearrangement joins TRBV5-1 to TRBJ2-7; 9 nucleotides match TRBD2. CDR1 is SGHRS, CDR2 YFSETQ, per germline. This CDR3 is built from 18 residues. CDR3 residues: CASSPDPTPGTSSYERYF. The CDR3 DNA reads TGCGCCAGCAGCCCAGACCCCACACCCGGGACTAGCTCTTACGAGCGGTACTTC. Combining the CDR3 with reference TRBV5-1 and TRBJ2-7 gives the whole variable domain KAGVTQTPRYLIKTRGQQVTLSCSPISGHRSVSWYQQTPGQGLQFLFEYFSETQRNKGNFPGRFSGRQFSNSRSEMNVSTLELGDSALYLCASSPDPTPGTSSYERYFGPGTRLTVT.

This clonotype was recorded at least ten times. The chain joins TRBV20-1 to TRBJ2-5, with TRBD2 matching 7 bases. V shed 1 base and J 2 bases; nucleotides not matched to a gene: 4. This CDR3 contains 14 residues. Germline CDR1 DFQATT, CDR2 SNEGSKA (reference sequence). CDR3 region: CSARGGTTQETQYF. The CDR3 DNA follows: TGCAGTGCTAGAGGGGGGACTACGCAAGAGACCCAGTACTTC.

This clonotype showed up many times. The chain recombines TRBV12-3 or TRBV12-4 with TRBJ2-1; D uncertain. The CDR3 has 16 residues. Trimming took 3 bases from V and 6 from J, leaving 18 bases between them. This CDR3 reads CASSFRHGNFINEQFF. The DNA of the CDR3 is TGTGCCAGCAGTTTCCGACACGGAAACTTCATCAATGAGCAGTTCTTC.

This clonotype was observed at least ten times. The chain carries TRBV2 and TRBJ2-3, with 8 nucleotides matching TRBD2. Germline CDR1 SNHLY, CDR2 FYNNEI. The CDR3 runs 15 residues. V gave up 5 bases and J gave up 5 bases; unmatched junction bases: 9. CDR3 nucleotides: TGTGCCAGCAGTTCCCGGGCCGGGGGGGGAGATACGCAGTATTTT. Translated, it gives CASSSRAGGGDTQYF.

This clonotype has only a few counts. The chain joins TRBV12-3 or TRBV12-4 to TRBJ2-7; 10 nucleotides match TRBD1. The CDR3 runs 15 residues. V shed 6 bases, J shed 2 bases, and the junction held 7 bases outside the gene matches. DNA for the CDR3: TGTGCCAGCAGGCCATCCGGGACAGGGGCCTACGAGCAGTACTTC. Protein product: CASRPSGTGAYEQYF.

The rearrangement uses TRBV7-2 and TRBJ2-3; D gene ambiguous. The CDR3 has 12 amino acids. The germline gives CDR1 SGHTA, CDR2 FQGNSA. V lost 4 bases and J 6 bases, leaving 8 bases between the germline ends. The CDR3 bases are TGTGCCAGCAGCTATACCCGGGATACGCAGTATTTT. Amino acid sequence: CASSYTRDTQYF. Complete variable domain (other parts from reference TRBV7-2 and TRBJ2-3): GAGVSQSPSNKVTEKGKDVELRCDPISGHTALYWYRQSLGQGLEFLIYFQGNSAPDKSGLPSDRFSAERTGGSVSTLTIQRTQQEDSAVYLCASSYTRDTQYFGPGTRLTVL.

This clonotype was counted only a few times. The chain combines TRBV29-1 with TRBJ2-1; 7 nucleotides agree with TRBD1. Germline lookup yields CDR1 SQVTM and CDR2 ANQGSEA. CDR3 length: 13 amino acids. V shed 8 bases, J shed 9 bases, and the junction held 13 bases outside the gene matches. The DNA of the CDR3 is TGCAGCTTAGACAGGGCGGTGTACGGTGAGCAGTTCTTC. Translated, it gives CSLDRAVYGEQFF.

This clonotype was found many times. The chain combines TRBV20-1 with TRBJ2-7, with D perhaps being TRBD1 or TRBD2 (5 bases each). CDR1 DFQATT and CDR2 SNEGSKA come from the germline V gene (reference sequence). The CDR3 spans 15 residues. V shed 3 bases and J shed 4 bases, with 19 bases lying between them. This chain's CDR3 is CSARAKGPGPYEQYF. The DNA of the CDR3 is TGCAGTGCTAGGGCAAAGGGACCAGGCCCTTACGAGCAGTACTTC.